This T cell receptor beta chain was sequenced in a study of blood T cell repertoires in COVID-19. For the study at large: Specimens from acute and convalescent COVID-19 originated in the United States, Italy and Spain. Sources were T cells, B-cell-depleted T cells, or PBMCs; the material itself was cDNA or gDNA.

This clone showed up just a few times. The J segment lost 4 bases and the V segment lost 0 bases, leaving 11 bases of the junction unmatched. Germline CDR1 is SQVTM and CDR2 is ANQGSEA. The CDR3 is made up of 17 amino acids. Per the authors' pipeline: Reference gene primer amplification gave nucleated cell count estimates. Assay used: immunoSEQ multiplex PCR; TCRdb lists only in-frame clones, some missing. That table supplies the V and J calls and clone size; D and trimming were determined from the DNA. The sample shows 130,000 to 150,000 clones, 80% of them seen only once. The TCR originated in an older man who had recovered from COVID-19. Sequenced material: peripheral blood. This chain links TRBV29-1 with TRBJ2-1; TRBD2 matches at 8 bases. This CDR3 is CSVEDHSAGGDYNEQFF. DNA of the CDR3: TGCAGCGTTGAAGATCATTCGGCGGGAGGAGATTACAATGAGCAGTTCTTC.